A single sample gave rise to the 20 T cell receptor beta chains below, sequenced in a study of cytomegalovirus exposure and HLA in healthy donors. PCR involved 60 Vbeta and 13 Jbeta primers. Assay used: immunoSEQ multiplex PCR; TCRdb lists only in-frame clones, some missing. Here the sample spans 130,000 or so clones, about 8.5% being singletons. The sequencing sample was made of PBMCs. These TCRs come from a man between 40 and 49 years old in good health and CMV-seronegative.

This clone was observed a few times. The rearrangement joins TRBV19 to TRBJ2-1; 10 positions match TRBD2. Germline CDR1 is LNHDA and CDR2 is SQIVND (reference sequence). CDR3 length: 14 amino acids. With 5 bases clipped from V and 9 bases from J, the junction kept 7 bases outside the gene matches. CDR3 protein: CASSASGGGIEQFF. The CDR3 region has the DNA TGTGCCAGTAGTGCTAGCGGGGGAGGGATTGAGCAGTTCTTC.

This clone was counted a few times. The J gene is TRBJ2-5, the V gene TRBV5-6, with D possibly TRBD2 on 6 matching bases. The CDR3 has 15 amino acids. Germline V gene data show CDR1 as SGHDT and CDR2 as YYEEEE. V lost 2 bases and J 4 bases, leaving 15 bases between the germline ends. The CDR3 sequence is CASSLRLLGGETQYF. In DNA, the CDR3 is TGTGCCAGCAGCTTACGGCTCCTCGGGGGAGAGACCCAGTACTTC.

In this sample, this clone turned up a few times. The V gene is TRBV14, the J gene TRBJ2-2; unclear D gene. Germline values: CDR1 SGHDN, CDR2 FVKESK. CDR3 size: 13 residues. Trimming stripped 0 bases from V and 9 bases from J, with 8 bases between. CDR3 sequence (DNA): TGTGCCAGCAGCCAAGATCCCGGTCGGGAGCTGTTTTTT. It translates to CASSQDPGRELFF.

In its sample, this clone was seen a few times. The chain employs TRBV9 and TRBJ1-1; D is unresolved. The CDR3 totals 13 residues. Per the germline V gene, CDR1 is SGDLS and CDR2 is YYNGEE. The V end was cut by 4 bases, the J end by 1 base, with 8 bases between. The CDR3, as DNA: TGTGCCAGCAGCCCGCACACGAACACTGAAGCTTTCTTT. Translated: CASSPHTNTEAFF.

This clone has only a few counts. The V and J genes are TRBV7-8 and TRBJ1-1; no clear D gene. Trimming cost V 2 bases and J 1 base, with 8 bases left between them. CDR1 and CDR2 (germline): SGHVS, FQNEAQ. The length of the CDR3 is 14 residues. The CDR3 loop reads CASSLIRGNTEAFF. Written as DNA, the CDR3 is TGTGCCAGCAGCTTAATTCGGGGGAACACTGAAGCTTTCTTT.

This clone was seen more than once but under ten times. V is TRBV19 and J is TRBJ1-2; D remains unclear. The CDR3 is made up of 14 amino acids. V was shortened by 4 bases and J by 3 bases, with 12 bases between the two germline ends. CDR1 LNHDA and CDR2 SQIVND come from the germline V gene (reference sequence). CDR3 DNA sequence: TGTGCCAGTAGTACCGGACTAACCGACTATGGCTACACCTTC. Residues: CASSTGLTDYGYTF.

The genes are TRBV29-1 and TRBJ1-1; D may be TRBD1 (6 bases). Germline CDR1 is SQVTM and CDR2 is ANQGSEA. V dropped 5 bases and J dropped 11 bases, with 15 bases sitting between them. The CDR3 loop spans 11 amino acids. The CDR3: CSVTRGRLAFF. The CDR3 DNA follows: TGCAGCGTTACCAGGGGAAGATTGGCTTTCTTT.

The rearrangement links TRBV29-1 to TRBJ1-3, with 9 nucleotides matching TRBD1. The germline gives CDR1 SQVTM, CDR2 ANQGSEA. This CDR3 spans 13 amino acids. V was pared by 7 bases and J by 6 bases, with 7 bases of the junction left unmatched. The CDR3 DNA is TGCAGCGGGCGGACAGGGGACGCAAACACCATATATTTT. Protein sequence: CSGRTGDANTIYF.

This clone was observed a few times. The chain employs TRBV7-3 and TRBJ2-5, with 9 nucleotides matching TRBD2. Looked up from germline, CDR1 is SGHTA and CDR2 is FQGTGA. The length of the CDR3 is 15 residues. The V segment lost 3 bases and the J segment 4 bases; nucleotides outside the gene matches: 6. CDR3 DNA sequence: TGTGCCAGCAGCTTCGCAGGCGGGGGGGCAGAGACCCAGTACTTC. Translating gives CASSFAGGGAETQYF.

J is TRBJ2-7 and V is TRBV9; D not resolved. This CDR3 contains 14 residues. CDR1 SGDLS and CDR2 YYNGEE come from the germline V gene. V shed 0 bases and J shed 2 bases, with 9 bases lying between them. CDR3 nucleotides: TGTGCCAGCAGCGTAGATGCCGGTACCTACGAGCAGTACTTC. Translating it yields CASSVDAGTYEQYF. Based on the CDR3 plus reference TRBV9 and TRBJ2-7, the full variable domain is DSGVTQTPKHLITATGQRVTLRCSPRSGDLSVYWYQQSLDQGLQFLIQYYNGEERAKGNILERFSAQQFPDLHSELNLSSLELGDSALYFCASSVDAGTYEQYFGPGTRLTVT.

This clone has more than one count but fewer than ten. The chain joins TRBV7-2 to TRBJ2-5; 8 bases match TRBD2. V dropped 5 bases and J dropped 6; count of bases not matched to a gene: 5. This CDR3 has 13 residues. Germline values: CDR1 SGHTA, CDR2 FQGNSA. The CDR3 bases are TGTGCCAGCAGCGTCGGGGGGGGGCAGACCCAGTACTTC. It specifies CASSVGGGQTQYF.

This clone has a handful of counts. The chain combines TRBV7-9 with TRBJ2-7; 7 nucleotides line up with TRBD2. This CDR3 region has 13 residues. The germline V gene encodes CDR1 SEHNR and CDR2 FQNEAQ (reference sequence). J lost 6 bases, V lost 3 bases, and 5 bases had no gene match. CDR3 bases: TGTGCCAGCAGCTTGGTCAGGGAGGGCGAGCAGTACTTC. It codes for CASSLVREGEQYF.

Only a few counts were recorded for this clone. The chain couples TRBV7-2 to TRBJ2-2; possibly TRBD1 for D (5 bases). The CDR3 consists of 13 residues. Trimming stripped 1 base from V and 6 bases from J, with 6 bases between. Germline CDR1 reads SGHTA; CDR2 reads FQGNSA. The CDR3 sequence is CASSLVQAGELFF. The CDR3 DNA sequence: TGTGCCAGCAGCTTAGTACAGGCCGGGGAGCTGTTTTTT.

In this sample, this clone turned up a few times. The V gene is TRBV2, the J gene TRBJ1-2, with D tentatively TRBD1 (6 bases). V was cut by 6 bases and J by 8 bases, with 16 bases left in between. The CDR3 covers 13 residues. CDR1 SNHLY and CDR2 FYNNEI come from the germline V gene. The CDR3 protein is CASRLGSQGGYTF. CDR3 coding DNA: TGTGCCAGCAGGCTCGGGTCTCAGGGGGGCTACACCTTC.

This clone was seen only a few times. The J gene is TRBJ2-7, the V gene TRBV14, with D possibly being TRBD1 (6 bases). Germline V lookup: CDR1 SGHDN, CDR2 FVKESK. V was shortened by 4 bases and J by 8 bases, with 15 bases between the two germline ends. The CDR3 covers 13 residues. CDR3 protein: CASSLSGWDKQYF. For the CDR3, the DNA is TGTGCCAGCAGCCTAAGTGGCTGGGACAAGCAGTACTTC.

The chain links TRBV27 to TRBJ1-4; 7 nucleotides align to TRBD1. Germline V gene sequence: CDR1 MNHEY, CDR2 SMNVEV (reference sequence). The CDR3 totals 15 residues. V was pared by 11 bases and J by 0 bases, with 9 bases of the junction left unmatched. The DNA for the CDR3 is TGTGCCGGCGGACAGGTGTTCGCAACTAATGAAAAACTGTTTTTT. Its translation is CAGGQVFATNEKLFF.

This clone was seen a few times. The V and J genes are TRBV6-4 and TRBJ1-1, with 8 positions matching TRBD1. The CDR3 is 16 amino acids. Per germline, CDR1 MRHNA and CDR2 SNTAGT. V trimming: 0 bases; J trimming: 1 base; junction bases outside the gene matches: 4. CDR3 sequence (DNA): TGTGCCAGCAGTGACTCGGCTCAGGGGGCGAACACTGAAGCTTTCTTT. Translating it yields CASSDSAQGANTEAFF.

The chain employs TRBV7-6 and TRBJ1-4; D gene ambiguous. The germline CDR1 and CDR2 sequences are SGHVS and FNYEAQ. Trimming left V 5 bases short and J 4 bases short, with 11 bases between. The CDR3 is 14 residues long. Here the CDR3 DNA reads TGTGCCAGCAGCCAGGTTGACTATAATGAAAAACTGTTTTTT. Translated, it gives CASSQVDYNEKLFF. The whole variable domain, remainder taken from reference TRBV7-6 and TRBJ1-4, is GAGVSQSPRYKVTKRGQDVALRCDPISGHVSLYWYRQALGQGPEFLTYFNYEAQQDKSGLPNDRFSAERPEGSISTLTIQRTEQRDSAMYRCASSQVDYNEKLFFGSGTQLSVL.

This clone was observed a handful of times. The chain joins TRBV15 to TRBJ1-1, with D hard to call. CDR3 length equals 12 residues. In germline, CDR1 is LNHNV, CDR2 YYDKDF (reference sequence). V was shortened by 10 bases and J by 2 bases, with 11 bases between the two germline ends. CDR3 sequence (DNA): TGTGCCATCGCGGCGGTAAACACTGAAGCTTTCTTT. Protein sequence: CAIAAVNTEAFF.

The chain recombines TRBV5-1 with TRBJ1-1; D is perhaps TRBD1 (6 bases). Germline-derived CDR1 and CDR2 are SGHRS and YFSETQ. The CDR3 is made up of 13 amino acids. Trimming left V 4 bases short and J 4 bases short, with 11 bases between. DNA of the CDR3: TGCGCCAGCAGCCTGGGAGGGGGCACTGAAGCTTTCTTT. Encoded protein: CASSLGGGTEAFF.